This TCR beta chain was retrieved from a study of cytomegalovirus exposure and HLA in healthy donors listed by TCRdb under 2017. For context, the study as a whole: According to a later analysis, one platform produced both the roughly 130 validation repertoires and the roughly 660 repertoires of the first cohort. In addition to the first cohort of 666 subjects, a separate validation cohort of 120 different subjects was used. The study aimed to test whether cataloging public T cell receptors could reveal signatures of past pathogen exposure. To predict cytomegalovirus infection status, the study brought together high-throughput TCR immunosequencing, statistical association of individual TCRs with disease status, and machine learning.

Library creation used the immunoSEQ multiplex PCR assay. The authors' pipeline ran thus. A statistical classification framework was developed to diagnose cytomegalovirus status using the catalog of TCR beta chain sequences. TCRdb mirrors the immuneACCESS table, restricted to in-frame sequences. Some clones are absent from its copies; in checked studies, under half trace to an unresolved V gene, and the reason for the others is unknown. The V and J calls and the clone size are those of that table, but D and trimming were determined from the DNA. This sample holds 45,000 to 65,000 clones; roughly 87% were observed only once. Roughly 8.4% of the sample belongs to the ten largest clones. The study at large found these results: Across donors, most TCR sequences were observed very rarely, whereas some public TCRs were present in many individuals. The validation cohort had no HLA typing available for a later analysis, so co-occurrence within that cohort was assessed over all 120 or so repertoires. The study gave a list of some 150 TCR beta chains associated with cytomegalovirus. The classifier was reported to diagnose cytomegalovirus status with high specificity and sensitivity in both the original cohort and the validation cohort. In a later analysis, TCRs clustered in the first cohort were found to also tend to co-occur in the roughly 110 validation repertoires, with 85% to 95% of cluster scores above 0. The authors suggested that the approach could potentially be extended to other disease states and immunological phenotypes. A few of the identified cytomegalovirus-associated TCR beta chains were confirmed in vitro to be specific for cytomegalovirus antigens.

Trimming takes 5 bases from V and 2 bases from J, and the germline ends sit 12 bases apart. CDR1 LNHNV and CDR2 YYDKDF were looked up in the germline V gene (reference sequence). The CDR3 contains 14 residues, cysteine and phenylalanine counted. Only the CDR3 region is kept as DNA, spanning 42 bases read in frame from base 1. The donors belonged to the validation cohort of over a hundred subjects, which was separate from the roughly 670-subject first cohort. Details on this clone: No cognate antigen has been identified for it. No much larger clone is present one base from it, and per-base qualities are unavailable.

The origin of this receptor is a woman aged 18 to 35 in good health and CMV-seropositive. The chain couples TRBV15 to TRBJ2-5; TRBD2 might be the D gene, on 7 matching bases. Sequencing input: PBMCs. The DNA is TGTGCCACCAGCCCGGGGGGCGGACAAGAGACCCAGTACTTC. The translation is CATSPGGGQETQYF.